What follows is one T cell receptor beta chain and its context. The clone's antigen remains unknown. No qualities accompany the bases; no much larger clone lies one base away. The CDR3 regions of human TCRbeta chains were analyzed by immunosequencing. The paper's processing steps were these. Repertoire TCRs were checked for matches against a reference library of SARS-CoV-2-specific TCRs that had been generated using the MIRA antigen-specificity platform. Breadth was defined as the fraction of unique TCRs that were SARS-CoV-2-associated, and depth was defined as the fraction of total T cells that were SARS-CoV-2-associated. Using the MIRA data, every spike-specific TCR was mapped to the spike region that the TCR reacted to and assigned to either a CD4 or a CD8 class. Log10-transformed breadth and depth values were compared by one-way ANOVA with Sidak's multiple comparisons tests. The table was pulled from immuneACCESS by TCRdb, which kept in-frame rearrangements only. Such tables lose some clones; where checked, under half of the loss comes from unresolved V genes, and the rest has no known cause. V and J calls and clone size are those listed in that table; D and trimming were worked out from the DNA. The sample has about 140,000 clones on record, roughly nine tenths of them singletons. Around 8% of the sample lies in the top ten.

The time point label, as the study defines it: about 28 days (+/-7) after the second vaccine dose. What this sample's treatment or condition label stands for: meningococcal conjugate vaccine given as trial control. Samples from vaccinated people were obtained from the UK trials COV001 and COV002, which included a single-blind randomized controlled phase 2/3 trial of AZD1222 (ChAdOx1 nCoV-19) in healthy adults. For TCRbeta chain sequencing, PBMC samples were collected from trial participants at day 0 and at day 28 after the second dose. This sample was included in a study of T cell responses to AZD1222 COVID-19 vaccine (dated by TCRdb to about 2021). Notes on the research overall: TCR sequencing covered fewer than 250 trial participants: 200 to 220 given two doses of AZD1222 and about 26 given two doses of MenACWY control vaccine. Trial participants were enrolled by age into 18-55, 56-69 and 70-plus year subgroups, with about 150, 28 and 57 TCR-sequenced participants respectively.

The full study reports these points: CD4 TCRs associated with the vaccine covered the entire spike protein, and the dominant responses were in regions 160-218 and 743-854. Only five or six AZD1222 recipients were SARS-CoV-2 seropositive at baseline, limiting conclusions about previously exposed vaccinees. After two AZD1222 doses, both the breadth and the depth of spike-specific TCRs were significantly higher than at day 0 and than in MenACWY recipients. Participants were mostly white British and included more females than males, and it was suggested by the authors that clonal diversity may have been underestimated. Because no samples from the day 14 peak response were available, repertoires could be characterized only after the peak T cell response. The 56-69-year group was small, and its depth increase did not reach significance, likely because of low power. Reportedly, almost half of the unique spike-specific TCRs recognized epitopes lying outside the regions that are mutated in the B.1.351 and B.1.1.7 variants.

The CDR3 runs 15 residues from the cysteine to the phenylalanine. Only the CDR3 portion is preserved as DNA: 45 bases, with reading frame beginning at the first base. V is pared back by 5 bases and J by 0 bases, with 11 bases lying between the germline termini. CDR1 MNHEY and CDR2 SVGEGT are derived from the germline V gene. Sequencing was performed on peripheral blood, taken 28 days after the second dose of the MenACWY control vaccine. This chain is built from TRBV6-2 or TRBV6-3 and TRBJ1-5; the D gene lacks a confident call. The TCR comes from an adult who received the MenACWY meningococcal vaccine as a control. The DNA sequence reads TGTGCCAGCAGTCGAGGACGTAATAGCAATCAGCCCCAGCATTTT. It is translated as CASSRGRNSNQPQHF.